Here is one TCR beta chain with its context. The same CDR3 arises from other DNA sequences in this sample as well. PCR employed 60 Vbeta and 13 Jbeta primers. Using immunoSEQ multiplex PCR, the repertoire was profiled, and TCRdb retains in-frame clones only, with some absent. The sample lists roughly 100,000 clones; around 80% were seen once. CDR3 length equals 14 residues. Germline CDR1 reads SEHNR; CDR2 reads FQNEAQ (reference sequence). With 3 bases clipped from V and 4 bases from J, the junction kept 3 bases outside the gene matches. The sample is drawn from a study of cytomegalovirus exposure and HLA in healthy donors. Looking at the study overall: From HLA-typed donors, an early data release held roughly 80 million unique TCRs.

The study sampled nominally healthy donors, though unrecorded immune exposures were likely. The chain joins TRBV7-9 to TRBJ1-2; 9 positions match TRBD1. Sequencing input: PBMCs. This receptor was identified in a middle-aged man in good health and CMV-seropositive. This chain's CDR3 is CASSLGQGGYGYTF. CDR3 in DNA: TGTGCCAGCAGCTTGGGACAGGGAGGCTATGGCTACACCTTC.